This is a list of T cell receptor beta chains from one sample in a study of cytomegalovirus exposure and HLA in healthy donors. Clones were read by immunoSEQ multiplex PCR, and TCRdb kept only the in-frame ones, dropping some. This table has 70,000 to 95,000 clones, less than 65% appearing once. The specimen was PBMCs. All receptors come from a woman aged 30 to 39 in good health and CMV-seropositive. Each CDR3 is given with its conserved first and last residue. The D gene is left open where the match is weak. Expanded clones get a size class; other rows say once, few or many, or leave the size out.

d_gene: NA
abundance: NA
v_gene: TRBV27
j_gene: TRBJ1-1
CDR3aa: CASSFGIGYTEAFF
CDR3nt: TGTGCCAGCAGTTTCGGGATAGGGTACACTGAAGCTTTCTTT

d_gene: TRBD2
abundance: NA
v_gene: TRBV25-1
j_gene: TRBJ2-1
CDR3aa: CASSGSRLAGVNYNEQFF
CDR3nt: TGTGCCAGCAGTGGGTCAAGGCTAGCGGGGGTGAACTACAATGAGCAGTTCTTC

d_gene: TRBD1
abundance: few
v_gene: TRBV28
j_gene: TRBJ1-2
CDR3aa: CAVPRDRVGSYGYTF
CDR3nt: TGTGCCGTACCTCGGGACAGGGTTGGGAGTTATGGCTACACCTTC

d_gene: NA
abundance: NA
v_gene: TRBV11-2
j_gene: TRBJ2-2
CDR3aa: CASSLDMSAGELFF
CDR3nt: TGTGCCAGCAGCTTAGATATGAGCGCCGGGGAGCTGTTTTTT

d_gene: TRBD1
abundance: NA
v_gene: TRBV5-4
j_gene: TRBJ2-5
CDR3aa: CARSRDRQETQYF
CDR3nt: TGTGCCAGGTCCCGGGACAGGCAAGAGACCCAGTACTTC

d_gene: NA
abundance: NA
v_gene: TRBV5-1
j_gene: TRBJ1-2
CDR3aa: CASSFGESGYPF
CDR3nt: TGCGCCAGCAGCTTTGGAGAAAGCGGCTACCCCTTC

d_gene: NA
abundance: NA
v_gene: TRBV18
j_gene: TRBJ1-1
CDR3aa: CASSQMNTEAFF
CDR3nt: TGTGCCAGCTCGCAGATGAACACTGAAGCTTTCTTT

d_gene: NA
abundance: NA
v_gene: TRBV5-1
j_gene: TRBJ2-1
CDR3aa: CASSQDRLSYNEQFF
CDR3nt: TGCGCCAGCAGCCAAGACAGGTTGTCCTACAATGAGCAGTTCTTC

d_gene: NA
abundance: NA
v_gene: TRBV2
j_gene: TRBJ1-2
CDR3aa: CASTTGLYGYTF
CDR3nt: TGTGCCAGCACTACAGGGCTTTATGGCTACACCTTC

d_gene: TRBD1
abundance: NA
v_gene: TRBV2
j_gene: TRBJ1-2
CDR3aa: CASSGRDRAGGYTF
CDR3nt: TGTGCCAGCAGTGGACGGGACAGGGCGGGCGGCTACACCTTC

d_gene: NA
abundance: NA
v_gene: TRBV18
j_gene: TRBJ1-2
CDR3aa: CASSPGTDTYGYTF
CDR3nt: TGTGCCAGCTCACCAGGTACGGACACCTATGGCTACACCTTC

d_gene: TRBD1
abundance: NA
v_gene: TRBV28
j_gene: TRBJ1-2
CDR3aa: CASRTETGKGYGYTF
CDR3nt: TGTGCCAGCAGGACAGAGACAGGGAAGGGCTATGGCTACACCTTC

d_gene: NA
abundance: NA
v_gene: TRBV6-6
j_gene: TRBJ2-2
CDR3aa: CASSRAELTGELFF
CDR3nt: TGTGCCAGCAGCCGAGCCGAGTTAACCGGGGAGCTGTTTTTT

d_gene: NA
abundance: few
v_gene: TRBV7-9
j_gene: TRBJ2-2
CDR3aa: CASSPGFSGELFF
CDR3nt: TGTGCCAGCAGCCCAGGGTTCTCCGGGGAGCTGTTTTTT

d_gene: NA
abundance: NA
v_gene: TRBV9
j_gene: TRBJ2-1
CDR3aa: CASSVGSGYNEQFF
CDR3nt: TGTGCCAGCAGCGTGGGTTCGGGGTACAATGAGCAGTTCTTC

d_gene: TRBD2
abundance: NA
v_gene: TRBV5-1
j_gene: TRBJ2-5
CDR3aa: CASSLDTTSGEETQYF
CDR3nt: TGCGCCAGCAGCCTCGATACCACTAGCGGGGAAGAGACCCAGTACTTC

d_gene: NA
abundance: NA
v_gene: TRBV5-8
j_gene: TRBJ1-6
CDR3aa: CASSLADGGYSPLHF
CDR3nt: TGTGCCAGCAGCTTGGCCGACGGGGGTTATTCACCCCTCCACTTT

d_gene: TRBD2
abundance: few
v_gene: TRBV7-8
j_gene: TRBJ2-1
CDR3aa: CASSSRGYGVNEQFF
CDR3nt: TGTGCCAGCAGCTCGCGGGGGTACGGGGTCAATGAGCAGTTCTTC

d_gene: NA
abundance: NA
v_gene: TRBV7-9
j_gene: TRBJ1-5
CDR3aa: CASSRGGNQPQHF
CDR3nt: TGTGCCAGCAGCCGCGGGGGAAATCAGCCCCAGCATTTT